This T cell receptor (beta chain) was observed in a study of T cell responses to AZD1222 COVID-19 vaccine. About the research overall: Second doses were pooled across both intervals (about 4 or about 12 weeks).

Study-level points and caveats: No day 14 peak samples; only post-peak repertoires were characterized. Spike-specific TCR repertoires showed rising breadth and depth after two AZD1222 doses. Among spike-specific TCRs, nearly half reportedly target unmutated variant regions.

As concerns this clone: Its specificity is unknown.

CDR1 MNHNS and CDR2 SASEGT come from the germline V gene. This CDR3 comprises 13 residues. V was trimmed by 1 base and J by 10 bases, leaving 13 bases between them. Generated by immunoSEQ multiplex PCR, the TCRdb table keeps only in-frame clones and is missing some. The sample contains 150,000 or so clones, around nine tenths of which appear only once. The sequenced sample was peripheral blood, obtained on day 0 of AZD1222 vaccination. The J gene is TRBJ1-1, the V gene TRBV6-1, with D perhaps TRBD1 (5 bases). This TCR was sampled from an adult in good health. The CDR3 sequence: CASSEVPGPGAFF. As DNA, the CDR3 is TGTGCCAGCAGTGAAGTGCCGGGACCCGGAGCTTTCTTT.